The 26 T cell receptor beta chains below all came from one sample that was sequenced in a study of shared clonotypes between healthy human individuals. Only in-frame clones appear in the TCRdb table, and some are missing; sequencing was by immunoSEQ multiplex PCR. The repertoire holds 2 million to 3 million clones, with under 95% as singletons. The specimen sequenced was naive CD4+ T cells from PBMCs. Subset here: CD45RA+ positively selected. These receptors all stem from a man between 18 and 29 years old in good health. Some clones in this sample may be carry-over from other donors' samples.

This clone was seen a handful of times. V is TRBV4-1 and J is TRBJ1-5, with 7 bases that match TRBD1. CDR1 is MGHRA and CDR2 is YSYEKL in the germline V gene. This CDR3 contains 17 residues. V dropped 1 base and J dropped 3; count of bases not matched to a gene: 9. The CDR3 loop reads CASSQGTGHVTNQPQHF. CDR3 nucleotide sequence: TGCGCCAGCAGCCAAGGGACAGGACACGTAACCAATCAGCCCCAGCATTTT.

The DNA of the CDR3 is TGTGCCGTTTTAGACTACCGCACCGGGGAGCTGTTTTTT. This codes for CAVLDYRTGELFF. The chain links TRBV6-5 to TRBJ2-2, with D perhaps TRBD2 (5 bases). The CDR3 sequence is 13 residues long. V lost 11 bases to trimming and J lost 4 bases, with 14 bases between them. Germline-derived CDR1 and CDR2 are MNHEY and SVGAGI.

This clone was observed a single time. The genes are TRBV7-2 and TRBJ1-2; D unresolved. The CDR3 spans 13 residues. V shed 2 bases and J shed 4 bases, with 8 bases lying between them. The germline gives CDR1 SGHTA, CDR2 FQGNSA. The CDR3 DNA reads as TGTGCCAGCAGCTTAATACCTTTCTATGGCTACACCTTC. Protein sequence: CASSLIPFYGYTF.

The chain uses TRBV28 and TRBJ2-7; no firm D call. Germline CDR1 and CDR2: MDHEN and SYDVKM. V was pared by 6 bases and J by 4 bases, with 13 bases between. This CDR3 has 13 amino acids. CDR3 DNA: TGTGCCAGCAGACCCCCTGGGCTGTACGAGCAGTACTTC. Its protein product is CASRPPGLYEQYF.

On this clone: This sample also contains other DNA sequences that code for the same CDR3. The chain employs TRBV28 and TRBJ1-5; 9 bases are shared with TRBD1. From germline, CDR1 is MDHEN and CDR2 SYDVKM. This CDR3 comprises 15 residues. J gave up 4 bases and V 2 bases, and 3 bases lay outside the gene matches. CDR3 protein: CASSLPTGGNQPQHF. The DNA of the CDR3 is TGTGCCAGCAGTTTACCGACAGGGGGTAATCAGCCCCAGCATTTT.

The V and J genes are TRBV28 and TRBJ1-5; 9 bases line up with TRBD1. The junction had 8 bases not matched to a gene; V was cut back by 4 bases and J by 7 bases. Germline V gene data show CDR1 as MDHEN and CDR2 as SYDVKM. The CDR3 extends over 15 amino acids. CDR3: CASSSRDRVVQPQHF. The CDR3 nucleotides read TGTGCCAGCAGTTCCCGGGACAGGGTGGTCCAGCCCCAGCATTTT.

Comment on this clone: The sample has other DNA sequences that encode this CDR3 too. V usage is TRBV5-1 and J usage is TRBJ2-7; possible D gene TRBD2, 5 bases. The CDR3 totals 14 residues. Germline CDR1 reads SGHRS; CDR2 reads YFSETQ. V shed 0 bases and J shed 0 bases, with 7 bases lying between them. The CDR3 DNA reads TGCGCCAGCAGCTTGGTGGGGAGCTCCTACGAGCAGTACTTC. It is translated as CASSLVGSSYEQYF.

The chain combines TRBV7-2 with TRBJ2-5, with 7 bases matching TRBD2. Germline V lookup: CDR1 SGHTA, CDR2 FQGNSA. The CDR3 has 16 amino acids. V lost 5 bases and J lost 1; bases outside the gene matches: 10. CDR3 residues: CASSHGAGAPQETQYF. The CDR3 DNA reads TGTGCCAGCAGCCACGGGGCGGGAGCGCCCCAAGAGACCCAGTACTTC.

The chain has TRBV28 and TRBJ1-2; D call uncertain. This CDR3 is built from 13 residues. Germline V CDR1 and CDR2: MDHEN, SYDVKM. Between the trimmed V and J ends, which lost 8 bases and 6 bases, there was a span of 16 bases. The CDR3 bases are TGTGCCAGCGGGGTAGGTGGAAGGGATGGCTACACCTTC. This encodes CASGVGGRDGYTF.

The chain has TRBV14 and TRBJ2-2, with 8 bases matching TRBD2. This CDR3 has 16 amino acids. Germline V gene sequence: CDR1 SGHDN, CDR2 FVKESK. Trimming at V came to 4 bases and at J to 5 bases, leaving 9 bases not matched to a gene. The CDR3 sequence: CASSPGTSRLTGELFF. The CDR3 nucleotides read TGTGCCAGCAGCCCCGGGACTAGTAGGTTGACCGGGGAGCTGTTTTTT.

The rearrangement links TRBV15 to TRBJ1-4; tentative D call: TRBD1 (5 bases). This CDR3 has 15 amino acids. V lost 6 bases and J lost 5, with 16 bases in between. Per germline, CDR1 LNHNV and CDR2 YYDKDF (reference sequence). CDR3 amino acids: CATRPPGTINEKLFF. CDR3 coding DNA: TGTGCCACCAGGCCCCCCGGGACCATCAATGAAAAACTGTTTTTT.

V usage is TRBV28 and J usage is TRBJ2-7; 10 nucleotides align to TRBD1. Germline V gene sequence: CDR1 MDHEN, CDR2 SYDVKM. With V trimmed by 3 bases and J by 2 bases, 4 bases remained unmatched. The CDR3 contains 15 residues. CDR3 nucleotide sequence: TGTGCCAGCAGTTTCCGGGACAGGGGTACCTACGAGCAGTACTTC. Amino acids: CASSFRDRGTYEQYF.

The chain recombines TRBV28 with TRBJ1-5; TRBD1 matches at 7 bases. Germline CDR1 and CDR2: MDHEN and SYDVKM. The CDR3 runs 15 residues. J gave up 0 bases and V 7 bases, and 6 bases lay outside the gene matches. DNA of the CDR3: TGTGCCAGCAATAGACAGGGCTATAGCAATCAGCCCCAGCATTTT. Translated, it gives CASNRQGYSNQPQHF.

This clone was found once. The sample holds other DNA sequences that translate to the same CDR3. The chain links TRBV5-1 to TRBJ2-5, with D perhaps matching TRBD2 (6 bases). The germline V and J ends were trimmed by 2 bases and 5 bases, with 10 bases remaining between them. The germline gives CDR1 SGHRS, CDR2 YFSETQ. The CDR3 is 13 amino acids. CDR3 loop: CASSFPGEETQYF. CDR3 in DNA: TGCGCCAGCAGCTTTCCGGGGGAGGAGACCCAGTACTTC.

This clone was recorded only once. The chain couples TRBV7-9 to TRBJ2-6, with no clear D. Trimming took 8 bases from V and 3 from J, leaving 11 bases between them. This CDR3 is built from 14 residues. From germline, CDR1 is SEHNR and CDR2 FQNEAQ (reference sequence). Written as DNA, the CDR3 is TGTGCCAGCGGTCTCCCTGGTGGGGCCAACGTCCTGACTTTC. It is translated as CASGLPGGANVLTF.

V is TRBV5-1 and J is TRBJ2-1; TRBD1 might be the D (6 bases). From germline, CDR1 is SGHRS and CDR2 YFSETQ. The V and J ends lost 4 bases and 8 bases respectively, with 28 bases between them. The CDR3 has 18 amino acids. The CDR3 reads CASSRIASRDTRLYEQFF. The DNA of the CDR3 is TGCGCCAGCAGCCGCATCGCAAGCCGGGACACCAGATTGTATGAGCAGTTCTTC.

V gene TRBV6-4 combines with J gene TRBJ1-6, with D unclear. The V gene lost 4 bases and the J gene lost 6 bases, with 7 bases spanning the gap. The length of the CDR3 is 13 residues. From germline, CDR1 is MRHNA and CDR2 SNTAGT. CDR3 amino acids: CASSAEPNSPLHF. The DNA for the CDR3 is TGTGCCAGCAGTGCAGAGCCTAATTCACCCCTCCACTTT.

This sequence joins TRBV5-1 and TRBJ1-2; weak D call: TRBD1 (5 bases). From germline, CDR1 is SGHRS and CDR2 YFSETQ. This CDR3 has 13 amino acids. V was clipped by 4 bases and J by 6 bases, with 13 bases between them. CDR3 DNA: TGCGCCAGCAGCGGGAGGGGCCCGGATGGCTACACCTTC. This sequence encodes CASSGRGPDGYTF.

CDR3 nucleotide sequence: TGTGCCAGCAGTCGACTAGCGGCTGAGGAGACCCAGTACTTC. It encodes CASSRLAAEETQYF. The V gene is TRBV28, the J gene TRBJ2-5; TRBD2 matches 9 bases. CDR3 size: 14 residues. The germline V gene has CDR1 MDHEN and CDR2 SYDVKM. With V trimmed by 5 bases and J by 5 bases, 6 bases remained unmatched.

This clone showed up just once. This sample includes further DNA sequences coding for the same CDR3. The V call is TRBV5-1, the J call TRBJ1-2, with a weak D call TRBD1 (5 bases). Germline V gives CDR1 SGHRS, CDR2 YFSETQ. The ends were cut back, 1 base at V and 6 bases at J, with 7 bases in the middle. CDR3 length: 12 residues. CDR3 in DNA: TGCGCCAGCAGCTTGTTAGGGGATGGCTACACCTTC. Amino acid sequence: CASSLLGDGYTF.

The chain links TRBV28 to TRBJ2-2, with D possibly called TRBD1 or TRBD2 (5 bases each). V was trimmed by 8 bases and J by 6 bases, leaving 22 bases between them. The germline CDR1 and CDR2 sequences are MDHEN and SYDVKM. The CDR3 runs to 16 residues. CDR3 nucleotides: TGTGCCAGCCGACCGGGCGCACCTAGAGGGGCCGGGGAGCTGTTTTTT. As protein: CASRPGAPRGAGELFF. Using reference TRBV28 and TRBJ2-2 for the parts outside the CDR3, the full variable domain is DVKVTQSSRYLVKRTGEKVFLECVQDMDHENMFWYRQDPGLGLRLIYFSYDVKMKEKGDIPEGYSVSREKKERFSLILESASTNQTSMYLCASRPGAPRGAGELFFGEGSRLTVL.

The gene calls are TRBV4-3 and TRBJ1-5; possible D gene TRBD1, 5 bases. The CDR3 is 14 amino acids. Germline V gives CDR1 LGHNA, CDR2 YSLEER. V was cut by 7 bases and J by 6 bases, with 16 bases left in between. The CDR3: CASIYGGGAQPQHF. The CDR3 DNA reads TGCGCCAGCATATACGGGGGGGGAGCTCAGCCCCAGCATTTT.

The chain couples TRBV7-6 to TRBJ2-5; no clear D. There are 12 residues in the CDR3. Trimming removed 2 bases at V and 7 bases at J, with 8 bases between. Germline-derived CDR1 and CDR2 are SGHVS and FNYEAQ. CDR3 in amino acids: CASSLRSMTQYF. For the CDR3, the DNA is TGTGCCAGCAGCTTACGGTCAATGACCCAGTACTTC.

The chain combines TRBV28 with TRBJ2-2, with 11 bases fitting TRBD2. From germline, CDR1 is MDHEN and CDR2 SYDVKM. CDR3 length: 18 residues. The ends lost 8 bases at V and 2 bases at J; junction bases unmatched: 13. CDR3 in amino acids: CASLGLAGGSRNTGELFF. The CDR3 DNA is TGTGCCAGCCTGGGGCTAGCGGGAGGTAGCCGAAACACCGGGGAGCTGTTTTTT.

In its sample, this clone was seen a few times. This sequence joins TRBV20-1 and TRBJ1-1; D remains unclear. The V end lost 1 base, the J end lost 9 bases, and 9 bases lay between the germline ends. CDR1 is DFQATT, CDR2 SNEGSKA, per germline (reference sequence). The CDR3 runs to 11 residues. For the CDR3, the DNA is TGCAGTGCTAGAGCTGCGGGAAAAGCTTTCTTT. The encoded protein is CSARAAGKAFF.

This chain connects TRBV5-1 to TRBJ2-2; 11 bases agree with TRBD2. J was trimmed by 6 bases and V by 0 bases; bases with no gene match: 7. The length of the CDR3 is 17 residues. CDR1 and CDR2 (germline): SGHRS, YFSETQ. The DNA of the CDR3 is TGCGCCAGCAGCTTGGTTACTAGCGGGGGCCCTCCCGGGGAGCTGTTTTTT. It encodes CASSLVTSGGPPGELFF.